What follows describes a single TCR beta chain. Its target is unknown. The data originate from a study of CD8 T cells in ankylosing spondylitis. General study findings and limits: There was a TCR beta motif, made of eight highly homologous variants, that appeared characteristic of ankylosing spondylitis blood. The study looked at matched synovial fluid samples from ankylosing spondylitis patients. Disease-linked clones were reported to be significantly enriched there.

The CDR3 extends over 13 amino acids. CDR1 is WNHNN and CDR2 is SYGVQD in the germline V gene (reference sequence). Trimming took 6 bases from V and 9 from J, leaving 15 bases between them. Making the TCR beta libraries involved quantitative 5'-RACE with molecular barcodes. In TCRdb, the 5' RACE reads were re-called with MiXCR into one record per CDR3 protein. Of over 150,000 distinct CDR3 sequences listed, roughly 12% are singletons. The chain couples TRBV10-1 to TRBJ1-5, with D maybe TRBD1 (5 bases). Sample: blood, either unsorted or a sorted T cell fraction (not recorded which). The clonotype comes from a male donor with ankylosing spondylitis or in good health (not recorded which). The CDR3 is CASSLDTSWPQHF. The DNA of the CDR3 is TGCGCCAGCAGCCTGGACACGTCTTGGCCCCAGCATTTT.